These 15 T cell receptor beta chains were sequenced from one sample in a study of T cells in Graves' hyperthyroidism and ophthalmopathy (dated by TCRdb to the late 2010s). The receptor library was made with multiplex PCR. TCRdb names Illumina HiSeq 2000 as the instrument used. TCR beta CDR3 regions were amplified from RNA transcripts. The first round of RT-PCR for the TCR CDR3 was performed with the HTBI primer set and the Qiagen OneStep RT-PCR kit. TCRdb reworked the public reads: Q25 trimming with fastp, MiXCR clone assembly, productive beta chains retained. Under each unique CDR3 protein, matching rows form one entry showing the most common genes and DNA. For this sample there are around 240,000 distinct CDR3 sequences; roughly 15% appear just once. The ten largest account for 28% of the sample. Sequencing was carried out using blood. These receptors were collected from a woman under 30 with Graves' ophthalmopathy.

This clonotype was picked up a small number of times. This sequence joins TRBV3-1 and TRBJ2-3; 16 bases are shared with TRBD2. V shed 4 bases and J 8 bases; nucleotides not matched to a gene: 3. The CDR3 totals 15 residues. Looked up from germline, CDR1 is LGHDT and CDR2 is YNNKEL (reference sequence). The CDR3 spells CASSPGTSGGGTQYF. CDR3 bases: TGTGCCAGCAGCCCAGGGACTAGCGGGGGGGGTACGCAGTATTTT.

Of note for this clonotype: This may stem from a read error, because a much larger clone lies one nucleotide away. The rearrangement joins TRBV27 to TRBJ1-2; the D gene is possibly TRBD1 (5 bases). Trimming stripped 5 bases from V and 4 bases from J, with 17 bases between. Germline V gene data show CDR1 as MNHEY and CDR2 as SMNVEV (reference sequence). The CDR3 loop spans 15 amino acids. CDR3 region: CASSPLLSGLYGYTF. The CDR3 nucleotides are TGTGCCAGCAGTCCGTTACTCTCAGGGCTCTATGGCTACACCTTC.

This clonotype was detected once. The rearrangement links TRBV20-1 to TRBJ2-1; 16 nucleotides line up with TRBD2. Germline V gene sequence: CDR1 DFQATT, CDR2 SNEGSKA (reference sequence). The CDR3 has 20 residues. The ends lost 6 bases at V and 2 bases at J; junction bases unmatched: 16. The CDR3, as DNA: TGCAGTGCCGAAAGGGGACTAGCGGGAGGGCCAGATCGCGCCTACAATGAGCAGTTCTTC. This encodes CSAERGLAGGPDRAYNEQFF.

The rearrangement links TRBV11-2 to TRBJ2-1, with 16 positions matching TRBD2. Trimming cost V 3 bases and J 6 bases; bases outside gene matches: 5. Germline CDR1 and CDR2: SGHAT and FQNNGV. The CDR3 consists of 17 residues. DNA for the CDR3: TGTGCCAGCAGCTTGGGACTAGCGGGAGGGGGCGGCAATGAGCAGTTCTTC. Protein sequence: CASSLGLAGGGGNEQFF.

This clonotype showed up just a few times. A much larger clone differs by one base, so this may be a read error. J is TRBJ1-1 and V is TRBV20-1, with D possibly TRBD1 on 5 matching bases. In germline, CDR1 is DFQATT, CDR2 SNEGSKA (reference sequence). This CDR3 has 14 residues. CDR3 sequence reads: CSTRVDTRNTEAFF. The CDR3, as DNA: TGCAGTACTAGAGTGGACACGAGGAACACTGAAGCTTTCTTT.

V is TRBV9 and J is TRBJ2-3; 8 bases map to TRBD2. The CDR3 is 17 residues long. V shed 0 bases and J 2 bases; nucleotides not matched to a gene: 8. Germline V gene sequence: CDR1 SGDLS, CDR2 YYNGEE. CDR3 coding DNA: TGTGCCAGCAGCGTAGGAGGGTTAGCGGGGTTCACAGATACGCAGTATTTT. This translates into CASSVGGLAGFTDTQYF.

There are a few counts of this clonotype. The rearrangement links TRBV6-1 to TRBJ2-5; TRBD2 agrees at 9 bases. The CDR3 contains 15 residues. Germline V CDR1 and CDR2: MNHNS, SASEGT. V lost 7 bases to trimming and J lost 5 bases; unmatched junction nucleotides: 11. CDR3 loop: CASMRNRRGGETQYF. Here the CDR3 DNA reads TGTGCCAGCATGAGGAATCGGCGGGGGGGGGAGACCCAGTACTTC.

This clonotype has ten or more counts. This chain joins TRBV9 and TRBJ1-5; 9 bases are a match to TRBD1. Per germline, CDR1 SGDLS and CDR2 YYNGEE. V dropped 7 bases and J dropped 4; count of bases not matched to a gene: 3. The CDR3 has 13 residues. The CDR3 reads CASGGQGNQPQHF. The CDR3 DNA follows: TGTGCCAGCGGGGGACAGGGTAATCAGCCCCAGCATTTT.

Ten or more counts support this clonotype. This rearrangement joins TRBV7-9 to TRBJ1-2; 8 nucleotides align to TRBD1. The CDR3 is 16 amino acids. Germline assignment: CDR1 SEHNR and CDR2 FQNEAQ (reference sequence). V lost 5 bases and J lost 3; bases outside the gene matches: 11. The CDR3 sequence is CASSPSSTGVDYGYTF. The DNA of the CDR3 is TGTGCCAGCAGCCCGAGCTCGACAGGGGTGGACTATGGCTACACCTTC.

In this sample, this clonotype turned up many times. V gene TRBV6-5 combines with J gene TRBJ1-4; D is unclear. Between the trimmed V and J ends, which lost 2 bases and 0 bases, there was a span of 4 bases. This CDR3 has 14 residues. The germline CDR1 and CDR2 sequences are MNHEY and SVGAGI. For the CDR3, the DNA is TGTGCCAGCAGTTACAAGACAACTAATGAAAAACTGTTTTTT. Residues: CASSYKTTNEKLFF.

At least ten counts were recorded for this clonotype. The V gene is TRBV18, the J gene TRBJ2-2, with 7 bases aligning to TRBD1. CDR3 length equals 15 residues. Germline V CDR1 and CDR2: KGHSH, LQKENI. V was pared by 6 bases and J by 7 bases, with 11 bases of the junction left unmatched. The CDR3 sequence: CASSQDRAYGGELFF. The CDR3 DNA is TGTGCCAGCTCTCAAGACAGGGCATATGGCGGGGAGCTGTTTTTT.

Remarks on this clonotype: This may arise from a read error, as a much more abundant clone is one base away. DNA of the CDR3: TGTGCCAGCAGTTTAGCGCGAAAGAACACTAAAGCTTTCTTT. This encodes CASSLARKNTKAFF. The genes are TRBV12-3 or TRBV12-4 and TRBJ1-1, with D unresolved. The CDR3 consists of 14 residues.

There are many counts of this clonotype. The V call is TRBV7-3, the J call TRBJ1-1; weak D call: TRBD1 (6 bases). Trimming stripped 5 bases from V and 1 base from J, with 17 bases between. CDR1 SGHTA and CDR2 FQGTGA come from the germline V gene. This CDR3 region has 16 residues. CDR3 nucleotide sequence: TGTGCCAGCAGCCCACGGGGGGCCCCATGGAACACTGAAGCTTTCTTT. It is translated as CASSPRGAPWNTEAFF.

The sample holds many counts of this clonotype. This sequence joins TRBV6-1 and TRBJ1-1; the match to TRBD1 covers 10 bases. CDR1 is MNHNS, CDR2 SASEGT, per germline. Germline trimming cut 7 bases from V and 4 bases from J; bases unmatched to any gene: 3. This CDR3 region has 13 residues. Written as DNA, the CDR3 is TGTGCCAGCACCTGGGACAGGGGCACTGAAGCTTTCTTT. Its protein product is CASTWDRGTEAFF.

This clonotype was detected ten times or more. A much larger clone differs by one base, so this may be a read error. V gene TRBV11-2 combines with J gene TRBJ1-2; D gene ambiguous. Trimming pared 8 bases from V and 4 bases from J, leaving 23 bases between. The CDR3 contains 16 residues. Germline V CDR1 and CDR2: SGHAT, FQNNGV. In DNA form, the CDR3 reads TGTGCCAGCGGCTCACCTAGGGCCACGAAGGGCTATGGCTACACCTTC. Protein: CASGSPRATKGYGYTF.